The following is a T cell receptor (beta chain) sequence with its context. Its cognate antigen is unknown. The CDR3 loop spans 17 amino acids. In germline, CDR1 is SGHTA, CDR2 FQGNSA. V was pared by 3 bases and J by 4 bases, with 7 bases of the junction left unmatched. Profiled with immunoSEQ multiplex PCR; TCRdb holds only in-frame clones, not every one. Found here are around 50,000 clones, approximately 91% of them singletons; the top ten hold approximately 5.3%. This sample is part of a study of T cell responses to AZD1222 COVID-19 vaccine. Findings and limits, study-wide: Repertoire sampling occurred only after the peak T cell response.

Both about-4-week and about-12-week second-dose recipients were combined. The material was peripheral blood, obtained 28 days after the second AZD1222 dose. The source is an adult who received the AZD1222 COVID-19 vaccine. This chain joins TRBV7-2 and TRBJ2-2; 11 bases fit TRBD2. The DNA of the CDR3 is TGTGCCAGCAGCTTCTCGAGAACTAGCGGGGGCACCGGGGAGCTGTTTTTT. Its translation: CASSFSRTSGGTGELFF. Drawing the rest from reference TRBV7-2 and TRBJ2-2, the complete variable domain is GAGVSQSPSNKVTEKGKDVELRCDPISGHTALYWYRQSLGQGLEFLIYFQGNSAPDKSGLPSDRFSAERTGGSVSTLTIQRTQQEDSAVYLCASSFSRTSGGTGELFFGEGSRLTVL.